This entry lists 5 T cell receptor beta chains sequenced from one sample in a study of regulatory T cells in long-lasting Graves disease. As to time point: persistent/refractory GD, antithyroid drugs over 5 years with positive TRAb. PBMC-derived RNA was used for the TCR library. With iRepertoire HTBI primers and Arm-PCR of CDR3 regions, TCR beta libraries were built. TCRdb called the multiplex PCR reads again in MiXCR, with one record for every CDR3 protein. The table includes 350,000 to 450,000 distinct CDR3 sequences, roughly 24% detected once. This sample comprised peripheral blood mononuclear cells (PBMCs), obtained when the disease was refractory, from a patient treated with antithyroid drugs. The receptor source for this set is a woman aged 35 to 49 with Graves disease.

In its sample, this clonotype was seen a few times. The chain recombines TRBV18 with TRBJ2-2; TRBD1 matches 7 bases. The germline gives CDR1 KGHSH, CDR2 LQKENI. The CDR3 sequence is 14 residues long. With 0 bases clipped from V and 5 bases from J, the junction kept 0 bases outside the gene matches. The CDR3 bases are TGTGCCAGCTCACCACCGACAGGGACCGGGGAGCTGTTTTTT. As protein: CASSPPTGTGELFF.

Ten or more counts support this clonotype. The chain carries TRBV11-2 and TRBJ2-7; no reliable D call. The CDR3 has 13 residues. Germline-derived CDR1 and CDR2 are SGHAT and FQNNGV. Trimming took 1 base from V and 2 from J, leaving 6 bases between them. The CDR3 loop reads CASSLGATYEQYF. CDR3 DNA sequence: TGTGCCAGCAGCTTAGGAGCGACCTACGAGCAGTACTTC.

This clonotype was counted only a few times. As DNA, the CDR3 is TGCGCCAGCAGCCCACCCGGGGCAGGGCTGGTGCATAAGCCTGAAGCTTTCTTT. Protein sequence: CASSPPGAGLVHKPEAFF. J is TRBJ1-1 and V is TRBV5-1; possibly TRBD1 for D (5 bases). The CDR3 length is 18 residues. The V gene's germline CDR1 is SGHRS and CDR2 YFSETQ. Between the trimmed V and J ends, which lost 4 bases and 6 bases, there was a span of 28 bases.

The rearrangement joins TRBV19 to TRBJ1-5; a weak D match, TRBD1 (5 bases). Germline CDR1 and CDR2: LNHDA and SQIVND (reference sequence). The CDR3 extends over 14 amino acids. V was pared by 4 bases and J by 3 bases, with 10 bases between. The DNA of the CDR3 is TGTGCCAGTAGTACCAGGGCAAACAATCAGCCCCAGCATTTT. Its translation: CASSTRANNQPQHF.

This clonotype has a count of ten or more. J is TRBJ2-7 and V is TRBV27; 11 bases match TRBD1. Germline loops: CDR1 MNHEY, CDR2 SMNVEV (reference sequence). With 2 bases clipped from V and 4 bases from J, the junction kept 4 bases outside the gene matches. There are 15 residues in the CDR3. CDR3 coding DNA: TGTGCCAGCAGTTTAAGGACAGGGGGCCTTTACGAGCAGTACTTC. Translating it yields CASSLRTGGLYEQYF.